Shown below are 7 T cell receptor beta chains from a single sample sequenced in a study of CD8 T cells in Susac syndrome. Random hexamers were used to reverse transcribe the RNA input (about 0.5 to 1 ug). From the immunoSEQ multiplex PCR reads, TCRdb called clonotypes with MiXCR, one entry per CDR3 protein. The sample shows under 150,000 distinct CDR3 sequences, 94% of them seen only once. Sequenced input: CD8+ T cells from PBMCs. These receptors were obtained from a human donor in good health.

The chain combines TRBV29-1 with TRBJ1-2, with unresolved D. The CDR3 is 12 residues long. Trimming left V 5 bases short and J 2 bases short, with 9 bases between. In germline, CDR1 is SQVTM, CDR2 ANQGSEA. CDR3 loop: CSVTGLNYGYTF. CDR3 nucleotides: TGCAGCGTTACCGGATTGAACTATGGCTACACCTTC.

The chain is built from TRBV20-1 and TRBJ1-1; D is unclear. V dropped 3 bases and J dropped 0 bases, with 8 bases sitting between them. CDR3 length: 13 residues. Germline CDR1 is DFQATT and CDR2 is SNEGSKA (reference sequence). CDR3 sequence: CSASLRMNTEAFF. In nucleotides, the CDR3 is TGCAGTGCTAGCTTACGGATGAACACTGAAGCTTTCTTT.

The chain is built from TRBV29-1 and TRBJ2-1, with D perhaps TRBD1 (5 bases). The germline V gene encodes CDR1 SQVTM and CDR2 ANQGSEA. The CDR3 covers 12 residues. V lost 8 bases and J lost 9, with 17 bases in between. CDR3: CSIIFLGLEQFF. Here the CDR3 DNA reads TGCAGCATCATATTTCTGGGGCTTGAGCAGTTCTTC.

This chain joins TRBV24-1 and TRBJ2-1; possibly TRBD2 for D (5 bases). The V end was cut by 3 bases, the J end by 2 bases, with 13 bases between. The CDR3 loop spans 16 amino acids. The germline V gene encodes CDR1 KGHDR and CDR2 SFDVKD. Written as DNA, the CDR3 is TGTGCCACCAGTGATCGCCGCGGGCACCCCTACAATGAGCAGTTCTTC. Encoded protein: CATSDRRGHPYNEQFF.

V and J are TRBV9 and TRBJ2-1; no clear D. Germline CDR1 reads SGDLS; CDR2 reads YYNGEE. V lost 4 bases to trimming and J lost 7 bases, with 12 bases between them. This CDR3 contains 13 residues. The CDR3 DNA reads TGTGCCAGCAGCTCCCACCCTCAAAATGAGCAGTTCTTC. This sequence encodes CASSSHPQNEQFF.

J is TRBJ2-1 and V is TRBV27; D gene uncertain. The CDR3 contains 13 residues. Trimming pared 2 bases from V and 6 bases from J, leaving 8 bases between. Germline CDR1 and CDR2: MNHEY and SMNVEV (reference sequence). This CDR3 reads CASSLPGPNEQFF. The CDR3 DNA sequence: TGTGCCAGCAGTTTACCGGGCCCCAATGAGCAGTTCTTC.

As DNA, the CDR3 is TGTGCCAGTAGTATGTCTACAGGACATAATGAGCAGTTCTTC. It specifies CASSMSTGHNEQFF. The chain has TRBV19 and TRBJ2-1, with D possibly TRBD1 on 5 matching bases. CDR3 length: 14 residues. Germline lookup yields CDR1 LNHDA and CDR2 SQIVND (reference sequence). V was clipped by 3 bases and J by 7 bases, with 13 bases between them.